Here is one T cell receptor beta chain with its context. Seattle patients were enrolled while actively infected and followed longitudinally. The data belong to a study of blood T cell repertoires in COVID-19. Study at large: Samples representing acute and convalescent COVID-19 were sourced from the United States, Italy and Spain. The cDNA or gDNA used as material had been derived from T cells, B-cell-depleted T cells, or PBMCs.

Germline CDR1 and CDR2: MDHEN and SYDVKM. Trimming took 2 bases from V and 4 from J, leaving 9 bases between them. CDR3 length: 14 amino acids. Study processing details: Amplification of reference gene primers was used by the study to estimate nucleated cell counts. Here immunoSEQ multiplex PCR was the method, and the copy in TCRdb shows in-frame clones only, minus some. The V and J calls and clone size come from that table; D and trimming were worked out from the DNA. Of 200,000 to 250,000 clones listed, more than 75% are singletons. This clonotype originated in a woman between 65 and 79 years old with COVID-19, enrolled during active disease. V gene TRBV28 combines with J gene TRBJ1-3; D possibly corresponds to TRBD1 (6 bases). The specimen was peripheral blood. CDR3 loop: CASSLQGWGNTIYF. The CDR3 DNA reads TGTGCCAGCAGTTTACAGGGGTGGGGAAACACCATATATTTT. Together with reference TRBV28 and TRBJ1-3, the CDR3 gives the full variable domain: DVKVTQSSRYLVKRTGEKVFLECVQDMDHENMFWYRQDPGLGLRLIYFSYDVKMKEKGDIPEGYSVSREKKERFSLILESASTNQTSMYLCASSLQGWGNTIYFGEGSWLTVV.